The clone carrying this T cell receptor beta chain came up many times. Its antigen is not known. The source of the sample is a study of T cells in Graves' hyperthyroidism and ophthalmopathy. Study outcomes and limitations: Blood also held most thyroid clonotypes expanded beyond 0.001.

Using RNA transcripts as the source, TCR beta CDR3 regions were amplified. During a first-round RT-PCR of the TCR CDR3, the HTBI primer set was used. TCRdb analysed the multiplex PCR reads with MiXCR anew, one entry per CDR3 protein. The data hold nearly 750,000 distinct CDR3 sequences, with over 35% observed a single time. Germline CDR1 reads SGHVS; CDR2 reads FQNEAQ. Trimming shortened V by 5 bases and J by 6 bases, and 16 bases separated the two germline ends. The CDR3 runs 15 residues. The genes are TRBV7-8 and TRBJ1-4, with TRBD1 as a possible D gene (5 bases). The clonotype originates from a woman aged 40-49 years with Graves' hyperthyroidism. Sequencing was carried out using blood. CDR3: CASSPKAQAYEKLFF. CDR3 DNA: TGTGCCAGCAGCCCTAAGGCACAGGCTTATGAAAAACTGTTTTTT.